A selection of T cell receptor beta chains follows, all from one sample in a study of CD8+ T cells in alopecia areata. Method: immunoSEQ multiplex PCR; TCRdb's copy keeps in-frame clones and lacks some. Found here are 150,000 to 200,000 clones, 50% to 60% of them singletons; the top ten hold roughly 14%. This sample comprised CD4+ T cells sorted from blood, obtained at week 0. These receptors were obtained from a human donor with alopecia areata. Both conserved end residues are part of each CDR3. Each record gives: J gene, V gene, D gene, CDR3 length, clone size, CDR3 DNA, CDR3 protein. D genes are given only for firm matches. Not all rows give a size; the values are once, few, many and, for expanded clones, a class.

J: TRBJ1-4
V: TRBV20-1
D: -
length: 11
size: -
DNA: TGCAGTGCTGGTGGGGGTGAAAAACTGTTTTTT
CDR3: CSAGGGEKLFF

J: TRBJ2-7
V: TRBV6-5
D: TRBD2
length: 13
size: -
DNA: TGTGCCAGCAGAACCGCGGGGGTTTACGAGCAGTACTTC
CDR3: CASRTAGVYEQYF

J: TRBJ2-1
V: TRBV2
D: TRBD2
length: 15
size: -
DNA: TGTGCCAGCAGTGCTGGCGGGGGACCCTACAATGAGCAGTTCTTC
CDR3: CASSAGGGPYNEQFF

J: TRBJ1-2
V: TRBV2
D: -
length: 13
size: -
DNA: TGTGCCAGCAGTGAATTCGGGACCTGGGGCTACACCTTC
CDR3: CASSEFGTWGYTF

J: TRBJ1-1
V: TRBV29-1
D: -
length: 13
size: -
DNA: TGCAGCGTTGTTGGGATGGGGAACACTGAAGCTTTCTTT
CDR3: CSVVGMGNTEAFF

J: TRBJ2-2
V: TRBV7-6
D: -
length: 14
size: -
DNA: TGTGCCAGCAGTATTGGGCAGAACACCGGGGAGCTGTTTTTT
CDR3: CASSIGQNTGELFF

J: TRBJ1-1
V: TRBV29-1
D: -
length: 13
size: -
DNA: TGCAGCGTTGAATTGTTGTTGAACACTGAAGCTTTCTTT
CDR3: CSVELLLNTEAFF

J: TRBJ1-4
V: TRBV30
D: -
length: 14
size: once
DNA: TGTGCCTGGAGTTTGGGGTCGAGAAATGAAAAACTGTTTTTT
CDR3: CAWSLGSRNEKLFF

J: TRBJ2-5
V: TRBV4-1
D: -
length: 15
size: once
DNA: TGCGCCAGCAGCCAAGTTGGCAGGGCGGAGGGGACCCAGTACTTC
CDR3: CASSQVGRAEGTQYF

J: TRBJ1-5
V: TRBV2
D: -
length: 14
size: -
DNA: TGTGCCAGCAGTGAAGCGGAAGGTTTACAGCCCCAGCATTTT
CDR3: CASSEAEGLQPQHF

J: TRBJ2-5
V: TRBV23-1
D: -
length: 11
size: few
DNA: TGCGCCAGCAGTCGGAAGGGGACCCAGTACTTC
CDR3: CASSRKGTQYF

J: TRBJ1-4
V: TRBV2
D: -
length: 13
size: few
DNA: TGTGCCAGCAGCTGGGGAAGGAGAGAAAAACTGTTTTTT
CDR3: CASSWGRREKLFF

J: TRBJ1-5
V: TRBV30
D: TRBD1
length: 15
size: -
DNA: TGTGCCTGGAGTGGTACAGGGGCCCTCTTGATGCCCCAGCATTTT
CDR3: CAWSGTGALLMPQHF

J: TRBJ2-2
V: TRBV5-6
D: TRBD1
length: 15
size: -
DNA: TGTGCCAGCAGCTTAGACAGGGGATACACCGGGGAGCTGTTTTTT
CDR3: CASSLDRGYTGELFF

J: TRBJ2-1
V: TRBV30
D: -
length: 14
size: -
DNA: TGTGCCTGGATTGGGCCTGGGGCGGAGAATGAGCAGTTCTTC
CDR3: CAWIGPGAENEQFF

J: TRBJ2-7
V: TRBV2
D: -
length: 13
size: once
DNA: TGTGCCACAGAGGGAAAGGAGGTATACGAGCAGTACTTC
CDR3: CATEGKEVYEQYF

J: TRBJ1-5
V: TRBV15
D: -
length: 16
size: -
DNA: TGTGCCACCAGCCCCGTTCGGGGATATGCGAATCAGCCCCAGCATTTT
CDR3: CATSPVRGYANQPQHF

J: TRBJ1-1
V: TRBV6-6
D: -
length: 12
size: many
DNA: TGTGCCAGCACTACTTCTCGGGGGAAAGCTTTCTTT
CDR3: CASTTSRGKAFF

J: TRBJ2-3
V: TRBV2
D: -
length: 11
size: -
DNA: TGTGCCAGCAGGGGACCAGATACGCAGTATTTT
CDR3: CASRGPDTQYF

J: TRBJ1-4
V: TRBV30
D: -
length: 12
size: once
DNA: TGTGCCTGGAGTGGGCTTTCGTTTAAACTGTTTTTT
CDR3: CAWSGLSFKLFF

J: TRBJ1-5
V: TRBV5-1
D: TRBD1
length: 17
size: -
DNA: TGCGCCAGCAGCTTAACGACAGGGGGCAATGGCAATCAGCCCCAGCATTTT
CDR3: CASSLTTGGNGNQPQHF

J: TRBJ2-1
V: TRBV5-6
D: TRBD1
length: 15
size: -
DNA: TGTGCCAGCAGCTGGGACAGGGGTGCCTACAATGAGCAGTTCTTC
CDR3: CASSWDRGAYNEQFF

J: TRBJ2-7
V: TRBV7-9
D: TRBD1
length: 14
size: -
DNA: TGTGCCAGCAGCCCCTTACAGGGGCCCTACGAGCAGTACTTC
CDR3: CASSPLQGPYEQYF

J: TRBJ1-1
V: TRBV5-1
D: -
length: 14
size: -
DNA: TGCGCCAGCAGCTTGGTCAGGGTCGGCACTGAAGCTTTCTTT
CDR3: CASSLVRVGTEAFF

J: TRBJ2-7
V: TRBV7-9
D: -
length: 13
size: once
DNA: TGTGCCAGCAGCTTCGGCGGCTCCTACGAGCAGTACTTC
CDR3: CASSFGGSYEQYF

J: TRBJ1-2
V: TRBV29-1
D: -
length: 13
size: -
DNA: TGCAGCGTTGTCGGGGACGGAGCGTATGGCTACACCTTC
CDR3: CSVVGDGAYGYTF

J: TRBJ2-4
V: TRBV30
D: -
length: 10
size: -
DNA: TGTGCCTGGCCCGGGACCATCGTTTACTTC
CDR3: CAWPGTIVYF

J: TRBJ1-1
V: TRBV2
D: TRBD1
length: 15
size: -
DNA: TGTGCCAGCAGTGTCCTAGGGACAGGGCCCGGGGGTTGTTTCTTT
CDR3: CASSVLGTGPGGCFF

J: TRBJ2-7
V: TRBV10-3
D: -
length: 12
size: -
DNA: TGTGCCATCAGTCCTAGTCGGTACGAGCAGTACTTC
CDR3: CAISPSRYEQYF

J: TRBJ1-1
V: TRBV9
D: TRBD1
length: 16
size: -
DNA: TGTGCCAGCAGCGTAGGTCTCCGAGGGGGCAGTACTGAAGCTTTCTTT
CDR3: CASSVGLRGGSTEAFF

J: TRBJ2-5
V: TRBV2
D: TRBD2
length: 11
size: -
DNA: TGTGCCAGCAGGGGGGGGGAGACCCAGTACTTC
CDR3: CASRGGETQYF